These 21 T cell receptor beta chains were sequenced from one sample in a study of shared clonotypes between healthy human individuals. Assay used: immunoSEQ multiplex PCR; TCRdb lists only in-frame clones, some missing. The sample yields 640,000 or so clones, approximately 79% seen once. The source material was memory CD4+ T cells sorted from blood. Subset in this sample: CD45RA-negative fraction. These receptors were obtained from a woman aged 25 to 39 in good health.

In this sample, this clone turned up many times. The genes are TRBV11-2 and TRBJ2-2, with D possibly matching TRBD1 (6 bases). Trimming removed 4 bases from V and 4 bases from J, with 22 bases in between. CDR1 SGHAT and CDR2 FQNNGV come from the germline V gene. This CDR3 has 18 amino acids. CDR3 in DNA: TGTGCCAGCAGCTGGGGATTTACAGGGTCGCGTACCACCGGGGAGCTGTTTTTT. The encoded protein is CASSWGFTGSRTTGELFF.

The chain carries TRBV7-2 and TRBJ2-7, with TRBD2 as a possible D gene (6 bases). The germline V gene encodes CDR1 SGHTA and CDR2 FQGNSA. CDR3 length equals 14 residues. V shed 5 bases and J shed 2 bases, with 13 bases lying between them. The chain's CDR3 is CASSPGRGPYEQYF. CDR3 in DNA: TGTGCCAGCAGCCCAGGGCGGGGCCCCTACGAGCAGTACTTC.

The V gene is TRBV7-2, the J gene TRBJ1-3; D unresolved. The CDR3 covers 13 residues. CDR1 is SGHTA, CDR2 FQGNSA, per germline. The germline V and J ends were trimmed by 5 bases and 4 bases, with 9 bases remaining between them. CDR3 DNA sequence: TGTGCCAGCAGCCTCACTCAAGGAAACACCATATATTTT. As protein: CASSLTQGNTIYF. Full variable domain (missing parts from reference TRBV7-2 and TRBJ1-3): GAGVSQSPSNKVTEKGKDVELRCDPISGHTALYWYRQSLGQGLEFLIYFQGNSAPDKSGLPSDRFSAERTGGSVSTLTIQRTQQEDSAVYLCASSLTQGNTIYFGEGSWLTVV.

The chain is built from TRBV28 and TRBJ2-3, with a weak D call TRBD2 (6 bases). This CDR3 has 17 residues. The germline gives CDR1 MDHEN, CDR2 SYDVKM. The V gene lost 6 bases and the J gene lost 0 bases, with 19 bases spanning the gap. The CDR3 loop reads CASRTPRRVSSTDTQYF. Here the CDR3 DNA reads TGTGCCAGCAGGACCCCTAGGAGGGTGTCTAGCACAGATACGCAGTATTTT.

This clone was observed a handful of times. The chain employs TRBV19 and TRBJ2-1; the match to TRBD2 covers 11 bases. Germline loops: CDR1 LNHDA, CDR2 SQIVND (reference sequence). The V and J ends lost 5 bases and 2 bases, in that order; junction bases with no gene match: 8. This CDR3 has 17 residues. The CDR3: CASSPNRLAGTYNEQFF. The CDR3, as DNA: TGTGCCAGTAGTCCCAACCGACTAGCGGGAACCTACAATGAGCAGTTCTTC. Full variable domain (remainder filled in from reference TRBV19 and TRBJ2-1): DGGITQSPKYLFRKEGQNVTLSCEQNLNHDAMYWYRQDPGQGLRLIYYSQIVNDFQKGDIAEGYSVSREKKESFPLTVTSAQKNPTAFYLCASSPNRLAGTYNEQFFGPGTRLTVL.

The chain couples TRBV19 to TRBJ1-5; D is possibly TRBD1 (6 bases). The V gene lost 5 bases and the J gene lost 5 bases, with 13 bases spanning the gap. This CDR3 is built from 14 residues. Germline CDR1 is LNHDA and CDR2 is SQIVND (reference sequence). The CDR3 loop reads CASSVNREDQPQHF. CDR3 nucleotide sequence: TGTGCCAGTAGTGTGAACAGGGAGGATCAGCCCCAGCATTTT.

This CDR3 is CASSIHRGRGNQPQHF. The CDR3 bases are TGTGCCAGCAGCATCCACAGGGGGCGAGGCAATCAGCCCCAGCATTTT. V gene TRBV7-2 combines with J gene TRBJ1-5, with 9 bases lining up with TRBD1. Germline lookup yields CDR1 SGHTA and CDR2 FQGNSA. The CDR3 length is 16 residues. With 5 bases clipped from V and 2 bases from J, the junction kept 7 bases outside the gene matches.

This rearrangement joins TRBV28 to TRBJ2-7, with 11 bases lining up with TRBD2. CDR3 length equals 16 residues. Looked up from germline, CDR1 is MDHEN and CDR2 is SYDVKM. The J segment lost 7 bases and the V segment lost 6 bases, leaving 14 bases of the junction unmatched. The CDR3 nucleotides read TGTGCCAGCAGCCCATCTCTAGCGGGAGGTCTGAGGGAGCAGTACTTC. It translates to CASSPSLAGGLREQYF.

CDR3 sequence reads: CASSIIKGRYISGNTIYF. The CDR3 nucleotides are TGTGCCAGCAGCATTATTAAAGGACGATATATCTCTGGAAACACCATATATTTT. This rearrangement joins TRBV21-1 to TRBJ1-3. TRBV21-1 is recorded as a pseudogene. The CDR3 spans 18 residues.

This chain uses TRBV5-8 with TRBJ2-1; either TRBD1 or TRBD2 may fit D (5 bases each). CDR1 and CDR2 from the germline V gene are SGHTS and YDEGEE. CDR3 length: 16 residues. The V end was cut by 2 bases, the J end by 0 bases, with 12 bases between. The CDR3 region has the DNA TGTGCCAGCAGCTTTTGGGACCCAACCTCCTACAATGAGCAGTTCTTC. Translated, it gives CASSFWDPTSYNEQFF. The full variable domain, with the rest looked up from reference TRBV5-8 and TRBJ2-1, is EAGVTQSPTHLIKTRGQQATLRCSPISGHTSVYWYQQALGLGLQFLLWYDEGEERNRGNFPPRFSGRQFPNYSSELNVNALELEDSALYLCASSFWDPTSYNEQFFGPGTRLTVL.

The gene calls are TRBV15 and TRBJ1-3, with D perhaps TRBD1 (5 bases). V lost 4 bases, J lost 4 bases, and 17 bases lay in between. CDR1 is LNHNV and CDR2 is YYDKDF in the germline V gene (reference sequence). The CDR3 contains 16 residues. CDR3 coding DNA: TGTGCCACCAGCACCGAAGGAGGAGGGGACGGAAACACCATATATTTT. Its translation is CATSTEGGGDGNTIYF.

This clone was observed a handful of times. CDR3 protein: CAIRSTGTGGDYPEAFF. The CDR3 nucleotides are TGTGCCATCAGATCTACCGGGACAGGGGGAGACTACCCTGAAGCTTTCTTT. The rearrangement uses TRBV10-3 and TRBJ1-1; TRBD1 matches at 11 bases. The CDR3 sequence is 17 residues long. CDR1 ENHRY and CDR2 SYGVKD come from the germline V gene. The junction had 15 bases not matched to a gene; V was cut back by 6 bases and J by 6 bases.

V is TRBV27 and J is TRBJ2-2, with 10 bases aligning to TRBD1. The germline gives CDR1 MNHEY, CDR2 SMNVEV (reference sequence). Trimming at V came to 5 bases and at J to 6 bases, leaving 6 bases not matched to a gene. This CDR3 spans 15 amino acids. The DNA of the CDR3 is TGTGCCAGCAGTGGGACAGGGGAAAGACCCGGGGAGCTGTTTTTT. This translates into CASSGTGERPGELFF.

The chain couples TRBV6-4 to TRBJ1-5; 7 nucleotides agree with TRBD1. Trimming removed 5 bases from V and 7 bases from J; junction bases left unmatched: 14. This CDR3 spans 16 amino acids. Germline V gene sequence: CDR1 MRHNA, CDR2 SNTAGT. The CDR3 is CASSSMLQGSRQPQHF. The CDR3 nucleotides are TGTGCCAGCAGTAGTATGCTACAGGGGTCACGGCAGCCCCAGCATTTT.

The chain couples TRBV5-5 to TRBJ2-5; D might be TRBD1 or TRBD2, each matching 6 bases. This CDR3 comprises 16 residues. V gave up 3 bases and J gave up 4 bases, with 19 bases separating them. Germline CDR1 and CDR2: SGHKS and YYEKEE (reference sequence). The CDR3 nucleotides are TGTGCCAGCAGCTCCACCGGTGCTCGGGGGCCAGAGACCCAGTACTTC. This translates into CASSSTGARGPETQYF.

Turning to this clone: It may be a read error: a sequence one base away is much more abundant. V is TRBV5-1 and J is TRBJ2-5; D is unresolved. V shed 2 bases and J shed 3 bases, with 5 bases lying between them. This CDR3 spans 12 amino acids. The germline V gene encodes CDR1 SGHRS and CDR2 YFSETQ. CDR3 coding DNA: TGCGCCAGCAGCTTCGCGGAAGAGACCCAGTACTTC. Amino acids: CASSFAEETQYF.

This chain uses TRBV14 with TRBJ2-1, with a tentative D call TRBD2 (6 bases). The V end was cut by 7 bases, the J end by 0 bases, with 10 bases between. CDR3 length: 14 residues. CDR1 is SGHDN and CDR2 is FVKESK in the germline V gene. The CDR3 loop reads CASTRGVSYNEQFF. Here the CDR3 DNA reads TGTGCCAGCACACGCGGGGTCTCCTACAATGAGCAGTTCTTC.

The chain links TRBV10-3 to TRBJ1-4; D might be TRBD1 (5 bases). With 9 bases removed from V and 8 bases from J, the gap between germline ends came to 13 bases. The CDR3 loop spans 12 amino acids. Germline CDR1 and CDR2: ENHRY and SYGVKD. The CDR3 DNA sequence: TGTGCCATTAAAGGGGTTGGCGAAAAACTGTTTTTT. This encodes CAIKGVGEKLFF.

The chain couples TRBV5-1 to TRBJ2-7; 12 bases are a match to TRBD2. Germline CDR1 SGHRS, CDR2 YFSETQ. Trimming at V came to 0 bases and at J to 0 bases, leaving 10 bases not matched to a gene. The CDR3 contains 19 residues. The CDR3 nucleotides are TGCGCCAGCAGCTTGGCCCTAGCGGGAGGGAAACTTCTCTCCTACGAGCAGTACTTC. It yields the protein CASSLALAGGKLLSYEQYF.

This sequence joins TRBV18 and TRBJ2-7, with 8 bases lining up with TRBD1. Trimming cost V 6 bases and J 6 bases; bases outside gene matches: 10. The CDR3 loop spans 14 amino acids. In germline, CDR1 is KGHSH, CDR2 LQKENI. Here the CDR3 reads CASSPDRAFGEQYF. As DNA, the CDR3 is TGTGCCAGCTCTCCGGACAGGGCGTTTGGCGAGCAGTACTTC. The entire variable domain, with the rest obtained from reference TRBV18 and TRBJ2-7, is as follows: NAGVMQNPRHLVRRRGQEARLRCSPMKGHSHVYWYRQLPEEGLKFMVYLQKENIIDESGMPKERFSAEFPKEGPSILRIQQVVRGDSAAYFCASSPDRAFGEQYFGPGTRLTVT.

This clone was seen more than once but under ten times. The same CDR3 can be traced to other DNA sequences in this sample. This sequence joins TRBV20-1 and TRBJ2-1; D remains unclear. The CDR3 has 10 amino acids. V was cut by 1 base and J by 7 bases, with 2 bases left in between. CDR1 DFQATT and CDR2 SNEGSKA come from the germline V gene (reference sequence). CDR3 loop: CSARVNEQFF. CDR3 nucleotide sequence: TGCAGTGCTAGAGTTAATGAGCAGTTCTTC.